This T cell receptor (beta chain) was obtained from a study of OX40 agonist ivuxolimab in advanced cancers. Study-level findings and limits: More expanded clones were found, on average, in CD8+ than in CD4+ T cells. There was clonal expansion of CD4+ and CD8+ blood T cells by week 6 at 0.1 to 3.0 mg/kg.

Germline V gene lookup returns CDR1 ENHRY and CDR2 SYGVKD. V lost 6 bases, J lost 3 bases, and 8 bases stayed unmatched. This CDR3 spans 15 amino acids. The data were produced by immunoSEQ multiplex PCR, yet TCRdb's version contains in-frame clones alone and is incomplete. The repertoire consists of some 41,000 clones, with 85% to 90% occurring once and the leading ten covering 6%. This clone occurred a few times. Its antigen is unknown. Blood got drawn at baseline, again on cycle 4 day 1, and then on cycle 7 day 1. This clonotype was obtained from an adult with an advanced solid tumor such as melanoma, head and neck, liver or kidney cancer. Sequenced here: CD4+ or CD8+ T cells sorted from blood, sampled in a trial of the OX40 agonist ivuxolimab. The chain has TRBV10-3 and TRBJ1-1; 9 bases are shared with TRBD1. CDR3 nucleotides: TGTGCCATCAGGGGTGGACAGGGGAGGGACACTGAAGCTTTCTTT. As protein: CAIRGGQGRDTEAFF.